Included here is one T cell receptor (beta chain) sequence, with context. Sequencing used immunoSEQ multiplex PCR; TCRdb keeps in-frame clones, though not all of them. The profile shows approximately 1.5 million clones, nearly 99% of them singletons. This record belongs to a study of shared clonotypes between healthy human individuals. The CDR3 consists of 14 residues. The junction had 4 bases not matched to a gene; V was cut back by 5 bases and J by 2 bases. Germline-derived CDR1 and CDR2 are MNHEY and SMNVEV (reference sequence). The source material was naive CD4+ T cells sorted from blood. Described subset: CD45RA+ positively selected. The chain carries TRBV27 and TRBJ2-7; 9 nucleotides align to TRBD1. This TCR was recovered from a man aged 25-45 years in good health. In DNA, the CDR3 is TGTGCCAGCAGTGAGGGACAGGGTGCCTACGAGCAGTACTTC. Its translation: CASSEGQGAYEQYF.